A single sample gave rise to the 16 T cell receptor beta chains below, sequenced in a study of blood T cells in healthy people across ages. Alongside a J-beta primer mix, a sample-barcoded 5' primer served in a second PCR lasting about 7 to 11 cycles. Using its own MiXCR run on the 5' RACE reads, TCRdb lists one record per CDR3 protein. The sample includes about 1,600,000 distinct CDR3 sequences, roughly 40% of them seen just once. Input material: blood. The receptors originated from a woman aged 18-30 years in good health.

The chain carries TRBV28 and TRBJ1-2; unclear D gene. Per germline, CDR1 MDHEN and CDR2 SYDVKM. The CDR3 spans 13 residues. Trimming left V 6 bases short and J 9 bases short, with 17 bases between. DNA of the CDR3: TGTGCCAGCAGGATAGGAACAGTTCTTCGCTACACCTTC. Protein sequence: CASRIGTVLRYTF.

V usage is TRBV12-3 or TRBV12-4 and J usage is TRBJ2-1; 8 bases are a match to TRBD1. The CDR3 spans 16 residues. V trimming: 3 bases; J trimming: 3 bases; junction bases outside the gene matches: 7. In DNA, the CDR3 is TGTGCCAGCAGTTTCCGGGGACAGGCTAACTACAATGAGCAGTTCTTC. Amino acids: CASSFRGQANYNEQFF.

The chain recombines TRBV10-3 with TRBJ2-1; 9 bases line up with TRBD2. This CDR3 contains 17 residues. With 5 bases clipped from V and 6 bases from J, the junction kept 14 bases outside the gene matches. From germline, CDR1 is ENHRY and CDR2 SYGVKD. The CDR3, as DNA: TGTGCCATCAGTAGGCTTGAGGGCGGGGGGGCGCTCAATGAGCAGTTCTTC. It is translated as CAISRLEGGGALNEQFF.

The chain has TRBV20-1 and TRBJ2-3, with D possibly being TRBD2 (6 bases). Trimming stripped 3 bases from V and 2 bases from J, with 18 bases between. Germline CDR1 and CDR2: DFQATT and SNEGSKA (reference sequence). The CDR3 is 16 amino acids. CDR3 DNA sequence: TGCAGTGCTAGTAACGCGGGGACTCCCAACACAGATACGCAGTATTTT. This sequence encodes CSASNAGTPNTDTQYF.

The V and J genes are TRBV25-1 and TRBJ2-7; no firm D call. Trimming took 4 bases from V and 4 from J, leaving 8 bases between them. CDR1 is MGHDK and CDR2 is SYGVNS in the germline V gene. This CDR3 contains 12 residues. CDR3 residues: CASSVAGYEQYF. The CDR3 nucleotides read TGTGCCAGCAGTGTCGCAGGTTACGAGCAGTACTTC.

This clonotype was found a few times. The gene calls are TRBV6-1 and TRBJ2-7, with 8 positions matching TRBD1. The CDR3 runs 15 residues. CDR1 and CDR2 (germline): MNHNS, SASEGT. V lost 4 bases and J lost 4; bases outside the gene matches: 9. The CDR3 sequence is CASSGSGTGLYEQYF. The CDR3 nucleotides read TGTGCCAGCAGTGGATCCGGGACAGGACTTTACGAGCAGTACTTC.

This clonotype was seen only a few times. V and J are TRBV3-1 and TRBJ1-2, with 8 bases aligning to TRBD1. V lost 0 bases, J lost 4 bases, and 7 bases stayed unmatched. Per the germline V gene, CDR1 is LGHDT and CDR2 is YNNKEL (reference sequence). CDR3 length equals 16 residues. This chain's CDR3 is CASSQEGTGNLYGYTF. As DNA, the CDR3 is TGTGCCAGCAGCCAAGAGGGGACAGGCAATCTCTATGGCTACACCTTC.

The CDR3 DNA follows: TGTGCCAGCAGTTCTCGAGGGGGCGATAGCCGTAACTATGGCTACACCTTC. Amino acid sequence: CASSSRGGDSRNYGYTF. The chain recombines TRBV27 with TRBJ1-2; 7 bases map to TRBD1. V shed 4 bases and J 1 base; nucleotides not matched to a gene: 12. From germline, CDR1 is MNHEY and CDR2 SMNVEV (reference sequence). The CDR3 loop spans 17 amino acids.

V usage is TRBV27 and J usage is TRBJ2-5; no firm D call. Trimming left V 2 bases short and J 1 base short, with 11 bases between. The CDR3 totals 15 residues. Germline assignment: CDR1 MNHEY and CDR2 SMNVEV (reference sequence). CDR3 nucleotide sequence: TGTGCCAGCAGTTTAAACTACCAATCCCAAGAGACCCAGTACTTC. This codes for CASSLNYQSQETQYF.

The V gene is TRBV14, the J gene TRBJ1-2, with a tentative D call TRBD1 (6 bases). Trimming removed 2 bases at V and 0 bases at J, with 10 bases between. Germline CDR1 SGHDN, CDR2 FVKESK. The CDR3 loop spans 15 amino acids. The CDR3 is CASSQWDIPNYGYTF. Written as DNA, the CDR3 is TGTGCCAGCAGCCAATGGGACATCCCTAACTATGGCTACACCTTC.

This clonotype was seen more than once but under ten times. The chain carries TRBV5-1 and TRBJ2-3, with D possibly called TRBD1 or TRBD2 (5 bases each). Germline CDR1 is SGHRS and CDR2 is YFSETQ. Trimming took 3 bases from V and 0 from J, leaving 11 bases between them. There are 15 residues in the CDR3. Written as DNA, the CDR3 is TGCGCCAGCAGCTCCTGGGACCGAAGCACAGATACGCAGTATTTT. Encoded protein: CASSSWDRSTDTQYF.

This clonotype appeared a few times. The chain couples TRBV27 to TRBJ2-7; TRBD1 aligns across 9 bases. J gave up 6 bases and V 8 bases, and 14 bases lay outside the gene matches. The CDR3 runs to 15 residues. Germline-derived CDR1 and CDR2 are MNHEY and SMNVEV (reference sequence). The CDR3, as DNA: TGTGCCAGCGGAATCGGACAGGGGATCCCTCTCGAGCAGTACTTC. It translates to CASGIGQGIPLEQYF.

The chain recombines TRBV20-1 with TRBJ2-7; 8 bases map to TRBD2. V trimming: 0 bases; J trimming: 3 bases; junction bases outside the gene matches: 13. The CDR3 length is 17 residues. Germline lookup yields CDR1 DFQATT and CDR2 SNEGSKA (reference sequence). The DNA for the CDR3 is TGCAGTGCTAGAGAACCCCTTGTGGCGGGGGGAAACTACGAGCAGTACTTC. Translated, it gives CSAREPLVAGGNYEQYF.

This CDR3 is CASSLANITSGRFRVEQFF. CDR3 nucleotides: TGTGCCAGCAGCTTAGCGAACATTACTAGCGGGAGGTTTCGTGTCGAGCAGTTCTTC. V usage is TRBV11-1 and J usage is TRBJ2-1; 12 positions match TRBD2. CDR1 and CDR2 (germline): SGHAT, FQDESV (reference sequence). The CDR3 contains 19 residues. Trimming took 0 bases from V and 10 from J; bases not matched to a gene: 16.

The V call is TRBV5-1, the J call TRBJ2-7, with D hard to call. Per germline, CDR1 SGHRS and CDR2 YFSETQ. This CDR3 is built from 15 residues. Deletions cut 0 bases from V and 7 bases from J, with 17 bases between. This CDR3 is CASSLGGTPYNEQYF. The CDR3 coding sequence is TGCGCCAGCAGCTTGGGCGGTACCCCCTACAATGAGCAGTACTTC.

This rearrangement joins TRBV15 to TRBJ2-3; TRBD1 might be the D (6 bases). The CDR3 covers 15 residues. The V gene lost 0 bases and the J gene lost 4 bases, with 11 bases spanning the gap. Germline assignment: CDR1 LNHNV and CDR2 YYDKDF (reference sequence). The CDR3 nucleotides are TGTGCCACCAGCAGAGAGCAGGGGCGCGCAGATACGCAGTATTTT. Translating gives CATSREQGRADTQYF.